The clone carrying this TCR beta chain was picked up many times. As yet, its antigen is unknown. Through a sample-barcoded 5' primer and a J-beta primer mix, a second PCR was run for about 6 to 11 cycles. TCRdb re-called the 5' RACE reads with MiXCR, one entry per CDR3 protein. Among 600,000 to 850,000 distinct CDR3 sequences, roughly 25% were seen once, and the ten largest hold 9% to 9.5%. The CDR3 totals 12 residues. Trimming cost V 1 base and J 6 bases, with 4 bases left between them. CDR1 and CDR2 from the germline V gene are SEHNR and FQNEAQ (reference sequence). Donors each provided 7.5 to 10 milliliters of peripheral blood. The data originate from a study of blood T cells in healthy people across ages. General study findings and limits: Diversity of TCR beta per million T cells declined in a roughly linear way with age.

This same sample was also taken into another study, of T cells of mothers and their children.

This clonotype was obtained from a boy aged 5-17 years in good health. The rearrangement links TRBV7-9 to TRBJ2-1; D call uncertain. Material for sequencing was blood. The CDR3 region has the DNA TGTGCCAGCAGCTTAGAGGGCAATGAGCAGTTCTTC. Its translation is CASSLEGNEQFF.